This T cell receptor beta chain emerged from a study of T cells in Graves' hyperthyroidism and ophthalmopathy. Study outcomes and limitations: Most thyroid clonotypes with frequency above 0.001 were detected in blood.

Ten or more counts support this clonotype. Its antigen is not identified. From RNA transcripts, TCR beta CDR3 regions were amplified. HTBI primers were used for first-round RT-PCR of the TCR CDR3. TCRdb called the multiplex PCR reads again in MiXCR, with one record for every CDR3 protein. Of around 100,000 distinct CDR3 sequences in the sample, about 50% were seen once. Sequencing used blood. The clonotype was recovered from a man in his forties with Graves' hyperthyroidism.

The chain's CDR3 is CASSFEGNEKLFF. Written as DNA, the CDR3 is TGTGCCAGCAGCTTTGAGGGGAATGAAAAACTGTTTTTT. The chain recombines TRBV7-2 with TRBJ1-4, with D possibly matching TRBD1 (5 bases). Trimming cost V 3 bases and J 5 bases, with 7 bases left between them. The V gene's germline CDR1 is SGHTA and CDR2 FQGNSA. The CDR3 covers 13 residues.